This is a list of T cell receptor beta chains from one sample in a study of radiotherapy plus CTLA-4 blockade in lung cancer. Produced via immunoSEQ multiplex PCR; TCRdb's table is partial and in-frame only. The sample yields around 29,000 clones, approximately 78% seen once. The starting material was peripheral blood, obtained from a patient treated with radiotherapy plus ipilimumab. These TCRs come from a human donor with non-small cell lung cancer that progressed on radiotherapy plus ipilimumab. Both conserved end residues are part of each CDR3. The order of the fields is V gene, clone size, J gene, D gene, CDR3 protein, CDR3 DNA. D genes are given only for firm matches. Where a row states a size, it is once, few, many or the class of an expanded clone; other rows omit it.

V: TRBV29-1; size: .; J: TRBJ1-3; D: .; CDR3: CSVVEGAGNTIYF; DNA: TGCAGCGTTGTAGAAGGGGCTGGAAACACCATATATTTT
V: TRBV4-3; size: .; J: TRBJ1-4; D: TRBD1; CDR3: CASSQEAGDRLFF; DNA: TGCGCCAGCAGCCAAGAAGCAGGGGACAGACTGTTTTTT
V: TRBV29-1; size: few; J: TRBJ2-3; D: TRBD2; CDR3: CSGMGAGGVADTQYF; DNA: TGCAGCGGAATGGGCGCGGGGGGAGTTGCAGATACGCAGTATTTT
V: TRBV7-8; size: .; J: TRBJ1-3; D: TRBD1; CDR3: CASSLGQRNTIYF; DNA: TGTGCCAGCAGCCTGGGACAGCGAAACACCATATATTTT
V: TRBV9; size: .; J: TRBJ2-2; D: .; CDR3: CASSPGTHTGELFF; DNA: TGTGCCAGCAGCCCCGGGACACACACCGGGGAGCTGTTTTTT
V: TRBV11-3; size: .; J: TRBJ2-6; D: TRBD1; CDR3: CASSLGQGSSGANVLTF; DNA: TGTGCCAGCAGCTTAGGACAGGGAAGCTCTGGGGCCAACGTCCTGACTTTC
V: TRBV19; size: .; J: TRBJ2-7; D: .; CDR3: CASKPGHSYEQYF; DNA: TGTGCCAGTAAGCCGGGACACTCCTACGAGCAGTACTTC
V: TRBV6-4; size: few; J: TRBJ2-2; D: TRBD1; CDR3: CASRKLQGAGELFF; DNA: TGTGCCAGCAGGAAACTCCAGGGGGCCGGGGAGCTGTTTTTT
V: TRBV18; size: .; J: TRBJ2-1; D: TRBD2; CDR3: CASSAGTSGGAEQFF; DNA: TGTGCCAGCTCAGCCGGGACTAGCGGGGGGGCTGAGCAGTTCTTC
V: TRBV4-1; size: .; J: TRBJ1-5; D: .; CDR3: CASSQDIEGAYSNQPQHF; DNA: TGCGCCAGCAGCCAAGATATTGAGGGCGCTTATAGCAATCAGCCCCAGCATTTT
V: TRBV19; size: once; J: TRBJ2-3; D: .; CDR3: CASSIGRNGGANTQYF; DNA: TGTGCCAGTAGTATTGGACGAAATGGAGGCGCCAATACGCAGTATTTT
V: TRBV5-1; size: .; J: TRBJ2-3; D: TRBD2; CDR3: CASSLLSSGDSTDTQYF; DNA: TGCGCCAGCAGCTTGTTGTCTAGCGGGGATAGCACAGATACGCAGTATTTT
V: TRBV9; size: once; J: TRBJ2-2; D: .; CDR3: CASSPTQGGTGELFF; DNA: TGTGCCAGCAGCCCAACCCAGGGGGGCACCGGGGAGCTGTTTTTT
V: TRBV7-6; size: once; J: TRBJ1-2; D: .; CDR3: CASSLAEFANYGYTF; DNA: TGTGCCAGCAGCTTAGCCGAGTTCGCTAACTATGGCTACACCTTC
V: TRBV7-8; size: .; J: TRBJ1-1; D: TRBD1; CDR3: CASSPYDRGTEAFF; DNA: TGTGCCAGCAGCCCCTACGACAGGGGAACTGAAGCTTTCTTT
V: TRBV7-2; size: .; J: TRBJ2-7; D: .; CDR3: CASSPSIRGASYEQYF; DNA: TGTGCCAGCAGCCCCTCCATCCGGGGGGCTAGTTACGAGCAGTACTTC
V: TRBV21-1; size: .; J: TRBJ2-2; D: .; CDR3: CASSSKVWEANTGELFF; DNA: TGTGCCAGCAGCTCGAAAGTTTGGGAGGCCAACACCGGGGAGCTGTTTTTT
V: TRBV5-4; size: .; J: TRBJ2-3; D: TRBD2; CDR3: CASSLLAGGSTDTQYF; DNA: TGTGCCAGCAGCTTGCTAGCGGGGGGTAGCACAGATACGCAGTATTTT
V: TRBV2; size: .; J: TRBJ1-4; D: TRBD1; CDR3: CASSAQGATNEKLFF; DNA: TGTGCCAGCAGTGCACAGGGGGCGACTAATGAAAAACTGTTTTTT
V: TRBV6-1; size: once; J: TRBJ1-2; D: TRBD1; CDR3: CASSDLTGENYGYTF; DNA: TGTGCCAGCAGTGACTTGACAGGGGAGAACTATGGCTACACCTTC
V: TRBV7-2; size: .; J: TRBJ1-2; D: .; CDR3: CASSSPGRGAYYGYTF; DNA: TGTGCCAGCAGCTCCCCGGGGCGGGGGGCCTACTATGGCTACACCTTC
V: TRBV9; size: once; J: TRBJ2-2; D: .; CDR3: CASSVDTGWTGELFF; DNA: TGTGCCAGCAGCGTAGATACAGGGTGGACCGGGGAGCTGTTTTTT
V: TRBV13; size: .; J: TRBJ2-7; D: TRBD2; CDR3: CASSRKAGVLSYEQYF; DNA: TGTGCCAGCAGCCGAAAAGCGGGGGTCCTCTCCTACGAGCAGTACTTC
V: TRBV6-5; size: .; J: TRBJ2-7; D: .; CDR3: CASSVAGATYEQYF; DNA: TGTGCCAGCAGTGTGGCAGGGGCCACCTACGAGCAGTACTTC
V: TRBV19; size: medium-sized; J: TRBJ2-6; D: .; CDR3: CASSIGVAASGANVLTF; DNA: TGTGCCAGTAGTATAGGAGTTGCCGCCTCTGGGGCCAACGTCCTGACTTTC
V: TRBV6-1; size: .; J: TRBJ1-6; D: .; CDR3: CASSADMGDSPLHF; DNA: TGTGCCAGCAGTGCCGACATGGGCGATTCACCCCTCCACTTT
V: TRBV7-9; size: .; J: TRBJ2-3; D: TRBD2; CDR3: CASSLAGGSDTQYF; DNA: TGTGCCAGCAGCTTAGCGGGGGGGTCAGATACGCAGTATTTT
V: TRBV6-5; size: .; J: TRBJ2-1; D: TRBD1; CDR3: CASSYRQGLINEQFF; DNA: TGTGCCAGCAGTTACAGACAGGGGTTAATCAATGAGCAGTTCTTC
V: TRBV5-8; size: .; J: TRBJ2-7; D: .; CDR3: CASTQTLSYEQYF; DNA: TGTGCCAGCACCCAGACACTCTCCTACGAGCAGTACTTC
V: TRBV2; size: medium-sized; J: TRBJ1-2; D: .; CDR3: CASRGLQGAGYGYTF; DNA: TGTGCCAGCAGGGGTTTACAGGGTGCGGGCTATGGCTACACCTTC
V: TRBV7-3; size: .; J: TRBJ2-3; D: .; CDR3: CASSLNPEDTQYF; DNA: TGTGCCAGCAGCTTAAACCCCGAGGATACGCAGTATTTT
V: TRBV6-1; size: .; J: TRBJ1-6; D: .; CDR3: CASTFGSSYNSPLHF; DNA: TGTGCCAGCACGTTCGGGAGCTCCTATAATTCACCCCTCCACTTT
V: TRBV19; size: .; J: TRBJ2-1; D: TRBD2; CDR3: CASISSGGGTGNEQFF; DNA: TGTGCCAGTATATCAAGCGGGGGGGGCACAGGGAATGAGCAGTTCTTC
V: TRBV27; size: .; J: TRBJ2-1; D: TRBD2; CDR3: CASSFPGLAGNEQFF; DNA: TGTGCCAGCAGTTTTCCCGGACTAGCTGGCAATGAGCAGTTCTTC
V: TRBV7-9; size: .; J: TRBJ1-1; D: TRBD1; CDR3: CASSLVTAGGTEAFF; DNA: TGTGCCAGCAGCTTAGTTACGGCAGGGGGGACTGAAGCTTTCTTT
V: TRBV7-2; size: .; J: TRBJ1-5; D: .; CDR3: CASSLVGVGNQPQHF; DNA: TGTGCCAGCAGCTTAGTAGGGGTAGGCAATCAGCCCCAGCATTTT
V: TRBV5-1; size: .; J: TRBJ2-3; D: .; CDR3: CASSFRGVEGDTQYF; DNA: TGCGCCAGCAGCTTCCGCGGGGTAGAGGGAGATACGCAGTATTTT
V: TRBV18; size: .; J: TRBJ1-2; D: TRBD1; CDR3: CASSRKQGNYGYTF; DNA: TGTGCCAGCTCACGTAAACAGGGGAACTATGGCTACACCTTC
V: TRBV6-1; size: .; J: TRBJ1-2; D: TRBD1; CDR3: CASSGTGYYGYTF; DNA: TGTGCCAGCAGTGGGACAGGGTACTATGGCTACACCTTC
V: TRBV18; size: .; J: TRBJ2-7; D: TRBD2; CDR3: CASSPPGTSGGAYEQYF; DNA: TGTGCCAGCTCACCACCCGGGACTAGCGGGGGAGCCTACGAGCAGTACTTC
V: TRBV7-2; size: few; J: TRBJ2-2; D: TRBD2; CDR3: CASSITSGGGLFF; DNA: TGTGCCAGCAGCATCACTAGCGGGGGGGGTCTGTTTTTT
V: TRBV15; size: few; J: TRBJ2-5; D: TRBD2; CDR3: CATSRERTSGVETQYF; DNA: TGTGCCACCAGCAGAGAGCGTACTAGCGGGGTCGAGACCCAGTACTTC
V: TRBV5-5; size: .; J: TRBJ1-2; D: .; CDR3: CASQTGLKGYTF; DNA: TGTGCCAGCCAAACAGGGCTAAAGGGCTACACCTTC
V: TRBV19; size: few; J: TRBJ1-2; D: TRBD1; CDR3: CASSPDRGNGYTF; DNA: TGTGCCAGTAGTCCTGACAGGGGAAATGGCTACACCTTC
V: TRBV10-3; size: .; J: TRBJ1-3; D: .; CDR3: CAISGTAGNTIYF; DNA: TGTGCCATCAGTGGGACAGCTGGAAACACCATATATTTT
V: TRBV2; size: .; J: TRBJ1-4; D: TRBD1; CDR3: CASRQGVGEKLFF; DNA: TGTGCCAGCAGGCAGGGGGTCGGGGAAAAACTGTTTTTT
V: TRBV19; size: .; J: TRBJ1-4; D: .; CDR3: CASSTIRVATNEKLFF; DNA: TGTGCCAGTAGTACCATCCGAGTTGCAACTAATGAAAAACTGTTTTTT
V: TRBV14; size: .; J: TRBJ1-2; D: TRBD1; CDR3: CASSQDRTGRGGYTF; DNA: TGTGCCAGCAGCCAAGATCGGACAGGGAGGGGTGGCTACACCTTC
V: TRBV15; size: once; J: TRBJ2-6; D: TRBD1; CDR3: CATSRDSDRGLPGANVLTF; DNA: TGTGCCACCAGCAGAGATTCTGACAGGGGGCTCCCTGGGGCCAACGTCCTGACTTTC
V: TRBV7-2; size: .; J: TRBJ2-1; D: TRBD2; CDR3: CASSLASSGGSSYNEQFF; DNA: TGTGCCAGCAGCTTAGCGTCTAGCGGGGGGTCCTCCTACAATGAGCAGTTCTTC
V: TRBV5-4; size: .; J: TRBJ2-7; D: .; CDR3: CASSPRDSPYEQYF; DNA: TGTGCCAGCAGCCCACGGGACTCTCCCTACGAGCAGTACTTC
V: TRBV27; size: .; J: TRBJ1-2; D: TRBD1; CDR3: CASSSAGGAGYGYTF; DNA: TGTGCCAGCAGTTCTGCAGGGGGCGCGGGGTATGGCTACACCTTC
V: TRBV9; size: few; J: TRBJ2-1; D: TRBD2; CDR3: CASSVASGGGREQFF; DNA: TGTGCCAGCAGCGTAGCCAGCGGGGGAGGTCGTGAGCAGTTCTTC
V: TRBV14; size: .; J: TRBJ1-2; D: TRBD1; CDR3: CASSQLTGGGYGYTF; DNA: TGTGCCAGCAGCCAATTGACAGGGGGCGGCTATGGCTACACCTTC